The table lists the clone carrying this T cell receptor beta chain with a count of one. Germline loops: CDR1 MDHEN, CDR2 SYDVKM. The CDR3 runs to 14 residues. V lost 3 bases, J lost 10 bases, and 13 bases lay in between. The data derive from a study of blood T cell repertoires in COVID-19. Study overall: Collection of acute and convalescent COVID-19 samples took place in the United States, Italy and Spain. The analysed material was cDNA or gDNA that came from T cells, B-cell-depleted T cells, or PBMCs.

Per the original data handling: The assay estimated nucleated cells by amplifying reference gene primers. Sequenced by immunoSEQ multiplex PCR; TCRdb stores in-frame clones only, minus some. That table is the source of V, J and clone size, and D and trimming were worked out from the DNA. Of 55,000 to 75,000 clones in the sample, over 70% are singletons; the top ten hold less than 40%. The chain joins TRBV28 to TRBJ1-6; weak D call: TRBD1 (6 bases). Material: peripheral blood. This receptor was taken from a woman between 70 and 85 years old with acute or convalescent COVID-19. The chain's CDR3 is CASSFRGAYSPLHF. The CDR3 nucleotides are TGTGCCAGCAGTTTTCGGGGGGCGTACTCACCCCTCCACTTT.